The 14 T cell receptor beta chains given below trace back to one sample, sequenced in a study of low-dose radiotherapy and immunotherapy resistance in tumors. TRAV- and TRBV-specific primers, spanning alpha and beta chains, primed first-strand cDNA. The PCR that amplified TCRs ran for approximately 18 cycles, relying on a constant-region primer and a V-primer adapter. TCRdb passed the reads through MiXCR, listing each CDR3 protein once. Found here are 85,000 to 95,000 distinct CDR3 sequences, more than 7.5% of them singletons; the top ten hold around 0.93%. Sample time point: before trial treatment. The source material was PBMCs, sampled before treatment. The receptor set was obtained from a male donor with prostate cancer.

This chain uses TRBV12-3 or TRBV12-4 with TRBJ2-7; maybe TRBD1 (5 bases). Trimming removed 3 bases at V and 2 bases at J, with 11 bases between. The CDR3 length is 14 residues. CDR3 nucleotides: TGTGCCAGCAGTTTCCCAGGGAATCCCTACGAGCAGTACTTC. This encodes CASSFPGNPYEQYF.

Ten or more counts support this clonotype. The chain recombines TRBV19 with TRBJ2-1; D perhaps matches TRBD2 (6 bases). CDR3 size: 16 residues. Trimming removed 3 bases at V and 4 bases at J, with 16 bases between. Germline-derived CDR1 and CDR2 are LNHDA and SQIVND (reference sequence). CDR3 DNA sequence: TGTGCCAGTAGTATTGACGGGAGAGAGCCTTACAATGAGCAGTTCTTC. Its protein product is CASSIDGREPYNEQFF. Looking up the rest from reference TRBV19 and TRBJ2-1 gives the full variable domain: DGGITQSPKYLFRKEGQNVTLSCEQNLNHDAMYWYRQDPGQGLRLIYYSQIVNDFQKGDIAEGYSVSREKKESFPLTVTSAQKNPTAFYLCASSIDGREPYNEQFFGPGTRLTVL.

This clonotype was seen ten or more times. The gene calls are TRBV27 and TRBJ2-5, with TRBD1 identical over 7 bases. The CDR3 is 15 amino acids. In germline, CDR1 is MNHEY, CDR2 SMNVEV (reference sequence). Germline trimming cut 0 bases from V and 7 bases from J; bases unmatched to any gene: 8. The CDR3 is CASSLSGTARWTQYF. The CDR3 DNA reads as TGTGCCAGCAGTTTATCGGGGACAGCACGTTGGACCCAGTACTTC.

This clonotype appeared many times. The chain uses TRBV28 and TRBJ2-7; D gene uncertain. CDR1 MDHEN and CDR2 SYDVKM come from the germline V gene. The CDR3 is 14 amino acids. V gave up 3 bases and J gave up 0 bases, with 9 bases separating them. CDR3 nucleotides: TGTGCCAGCAGTTTCGGCCGGAGCTCCTACGAGCAGTACTTC. It encodes CASSFGRSSYEQYF.

This clonotype was counted once. A far larger clone is a single base away, which makes a read error likely. The gene calls are TRBV5-5 and TRBJ2-1; the match to TRBD2 covers 9 bases. The length of the CDR3 is 15 residues. The junction had 6 bases not matched to a gene; V was cut back by 5 bases and J by 3 bases. Looked up from germline, CDR1 is SGHKS and CDR2 is YYEKEE (reference sequence). The CDR3 DNA reads as TGTGCCAGCAGAATGAGCGGGAGGATCTACAATGAGCAGTTCTTC. Amino acids: CASRMSGRIYNEQFF.

On this clonotype: This may be a read error, as it is one base from a much larger clone. This chain connects TRBV6-1 to TRBJ2-5; a possible D gene is TRBD2 (6 bases). V shed 5 bases and J shed 11 bases, with 18 bases lying between them. The CDR3 is made up of 13 amino acids. The germline V gene has CDR1 MNHNS and CDR2 SASEGT. The CDR3 reads CASSYGSSGLQYF. The DNA of the CDR3 is TGTGCCAGCAGTTACGGGAGTTCGGGGTTACAGTACTTC.

This clonotype came up many times. This rearrangement joins TRBV4-3 to TRBJ1-2; 8 positions match TRBD1. This CDR3 contains 14 residues. The V gene end was trimmed by 5 bases and the J gene end by 4 bases; junction bases not matched to a gene: 6. The germline CDR1 and CDR2 sequences are LGHNA and YSLEER. This CDR3 reads CASSSGTGSYGYTF. DNA for the CDR3: TGCGCCAGCAGCTCCGGGACAGGTTCCTATGGCTACACCTTC.

This clonotype came up many times. V is TRBV30 and J is TRBJ2-3; tentatively, D is TRBD2 (5 bases). Germline V gene data show CDR1 as GTSNPN and CDR2 as SVGIG (reference sequence). This CDR3 region has 15 residues. V was pared by 2 bases and J by 2 bases, with 14 bases between. Written as DNA, the CDR3 is TGTGCCTGGAGTTTCGGGCTAGCAGTCACAGATACGCAGTATTTT. Its translation is CAWSFGLAVTDTQYF.

This clonotype was observed at least ten times. This chain uses TRBV20-1 with TRBJ2-1, with TRBD2 matching 8 bases. The J segment lost 8 bases and the V segment lost 4 bases, leaving 7 bases of the junction unmatched. This CDR3 spans 13 amino acids. In germline, CDR1 is DFQATT, CDR2 SNEGSKA (reference sequence). This CDR3 is CSATGTRGYEQFF. CDR3 coding DNA: TGCAGTGCTACCGGGACTAGGGGGTATGAGCAGTTCTTC.

The sample holds many counts of this clonotype. The chain joins TRBV6-1 to TRBJ2-2; 8 bases line up with TRBD1. Per germline, CDR1 MNHNS and CDR2 SASEGT. Trimming took 10 bases from V and 6 from J; bases not matched to a gene: 16. This CDR3 contains 16 residues. CDR3 loop: CATNTPRRGLAGELFF. For the CDR3, the DNA is TGTGCCACCAACACCCCACGCAGGGGGCTTGCCGGGGAGCTGTTTTTT.

Many counts were recorded for this clonotype. This chain joins TRBV5-4 and TRBJ2-1, with D perhaps being TRBD1 or TRBD2 (6 bases each). The V gene's germline CDR1 is SGHNT and CDR2 YYREEE (reference sequence). Between the trimmed V and J ends, which lost 0 bases and 2 bases, there was a span of 21 bases. The CDR3 spans 19 residues. CDR3 DNA: TGTGCCAGCAGCTTGGGAGGACTGGGGGGCCTACTTACCTACAATGAGCAGTTCTTC. Translated: CASSLGGLGGLLTYNEQFF. Using reference TRBV5-4 and TRBJ2-1 for the parts outside the CDR3, the full variable domain is ETGVTQSPTHLIKTRGQQVTLRCSSQSGHNTVSWYQQALGQGPQFIFQYYREEENGRGNFPPRFSGLQFPNYSSELNVNALELDDSALYLCASSLGGLGGLLTYNEQFFGPGTRLTVL.

This clonotype was recorded many times. V gene TRBV6-6 combines with J gene TRBJ2-3; D is ambiguous. The V gene's germline CDR1 is MNHNY and CDR2 SVGAGI (reference sequence). The CDR3 runs to 17 residues. The germline V and J ends were trimmed by 1 base and 1 base, with 15 bases remaining between them. In nucleotides, the CDR3 is TGTGCCAGCAGTTACTTTGCTGGGCCGGTAGGCACAGATACGCAGTATTTT. It encodes CASSYFAGPVGTDTQYF.

This clonotype was seen repeatedly, ten times or more. The chain links TRBV5-1 to TRBJ2-7; D is possibly TRBD1 (6 bases). The CDR3 length is 13 residues. V was shortened by 3 bases and J by 4 bases, with 11 bases between the two germline ends. Germline lookup yields CDR1 SGHRS and CDR2 YFSETQ. CDR3 bases: TGCGCCAGCAGCTCACAGGGTGCATACGAGCAGTACTTC. It yields the protein CASSSQGAYEQYF. The whole variable domain, filled in from reference TRBV5-1 and TRBJ2-7, reads KAGVTQTPRYLIKTRGQQVTLSCSPISGHRSVSWYQQTPGQGLQFLFEYFSETQRNKGNFPGRFSGRQFSNSRSEMNVSTLELGDSALYLCASSSQGAYEQYFGPGTRLTVT.

This clonotype was seen ten or more times. CDR3 sequence: CAISESDTNSPLHF. The CDR3, as DNA: TGTGCCATCAGTGAATCGGACACCAATTCACCCCTCCACTTT. The genes are TRBV10-3 and TRBJ1-6, with D possibly matching TRBD1 (5 bases). This CDR3 contains 14 residues. Germline CDR1 ENHRY, CDR2 SYGVKD. V gave up 3 bases and J gave up 7 bases, with 10 bases separating them.